The source of this T cell receptor beta chain is a study of cytotoxic CD8 clonotypes in ibrutinib-treated CLL. Across the whole study: Following a median approximately eleven months of treatment, with a range of 6 to 36, response samples were taken. Sample averages reached 255,043 productive templates and some 94,000 productive rearrangements. Study-level points and caveats: Patients with sustained remission and those progressing were sampled at differing times. Exceeding age-matched healthy donors, baseline clonality also tracked the counts of circulating CD8+ T cells.

About this clone: Antigen specificity is unknown.

CDR1 LNHDA and CDR2 SQIVND come from the germline V gene (reference sequence). This CDR3 spans 17 amino acids. Between the trimmed V and J ends, which lost 5 bases and 0 bases, there was a span of 17 bases. Profiling relied on immunoSEQ multiplex PCR, and the TCRdb table lists in-frame clones only, not all of them. Here the sample spans under 150,000 clones, around 84% being singletons. The chain joins TRBV19 to TRBJ2-1; D is unresolved. The clonotype was recovered from a human donor with chronic lymphocytic leukemia. The specimen comprised PBMCs, sampled after 36 months of ibrutinib treatment. The CDR3 loop reads CASSSPRAVNSYNEQFF. Here the CDR3 DNA reads TGTGCCAGTAGTTCCCCCCGAGCCGTTAACTCCTACAATGAGCAGTTCTTC.